This is a list of T cell receptor beta chains from one sample in a study of Ad26.COV2.S vaccination and SARS-CoV-2 variants. TCRdb keeps only in-frame clones here, not all; method: immunoSEQ multiplex PCR. This sample yields some 300,000 clones, of which 70% to 90% are seen a single time; 2.1% belongs to the top ten. The specimen was peripheral blood, collected in a trial of Ad26.COV2.S vaccine versus placebo. The receptors stem from a person aged 18 to 65 who received the Ad26.COV2.S COVID-19 vaccine or a placebo. Each CDR3 is given with its conserved first and last residue. D genes are given only for firm matches. Expanded clones are given a class, and other clones once, few, many or no size at all.

V gene	J gene	clone size	D gene	CDR3 protein	CDR3 DNA
TRBV19	TRBJ1-5	.	.	CASSIAGNQPQHF	TGTGCCAGTAGTATAGCGGGAAATCAGCCCCAGCATTTT
TRBV4-2	TRBJ2-6	.	TRBD1	CASSQGQGARGANVLTF	TGTGCCAGCAGCCAAGGGCAGGGGGCGCGTGGGGCCAACGTCCTGACTTTC
TRBV30	TRBJ1-2	.	.	CALDPTGSSYGYTF	TGTGCCTTGGACCCGACTGGGTCCTCCTATGGCTACACCTTC
TRBV9	TRBJ1-2	.	.	CASSPGGANYGYTF	TGTGCCAGCAGCCCGGGGGGGGCTAACTATGGCTACACCTTC
TRBV6-5	TRBJ2-3	.	TRBD1	CASSPRTGPDTQYF	TGTGCCAGCAGCCCCAGGACAGGGCCAGATACGCAGTATTTT
TRBV4-2	TRBJ2-3	.	.	CASGPPNTNTDTQYF	TGTGCCAGCGGGCCGCCGAATACGAACACAGATACGCAGTATTTT
TRBV7-9	TRBJ2-7	.	.	CASSPSTGGSYEQYF	TGTGCCAGCAGCCCCTCGACCGGGGGCTCCTACGAGCAGTACTTC
TRBV19	TRBJ1-6	.	TRBD1	CASSRGGDGRSPLHF	TGTGCCAGTAGCCGAGGGGGCGATGGACGGTCACCCCTCCACTTT
TRBV6-5	TRBJ2-7	.	TRBD1	CASSYGQGLYEQYF	TGTGCCAGCAGTTATGGACAGGGTCTCTACGAGCAGTACTTC
TRBV6-1	TRBJ2-6	.	.	CASSEVGPGANVLTF	TGTGCCAGCAGTGAAGTGGGTCCTGGGGCCAACGTCCTGACTTTC
TRBV7-6	TRBJ2-2	.	TRBD1	CASSLDTQGRTGELFF	TGTGCCAGCAGCTTAGATACACAGGGGAGAACCGGGGAGCTGTTTTTT
TRBV28	TRBJ1-1	.	.	CASSPTIGKTEAFF	TGTGCCAGCAGTCCCACAATTGGGAAGACTGAAGCTTTCTTT
TRBV7-2	TRBJ1-5	.	.	CASSLVRGGVGQPQHF	TGTGCCAGCAGCTTAGTCAGGGGCGGGGTTGGTCAGCCCCAGCATTTT
TRBV30	TRBJ1-3	.	.	CAWSGGLANTIYF	TGTGCCTGGAGTGGGGGACTTGCAAACACCATATATTTT
TRBV7-9	TRBJ1-5	.	.	CASSFEQGGNQPQHF	TGTGCCAGCAGCTTTGAACAGGGTGGCAATCAGCCCCAGCATTTT
TRBV5-6	TRBJ2-2	.	.	CASSFAGELFF	TGTGCCAGCAGCTTCGCCGGGGAGCTGTTTTTT
TRBV7-9	TRBJ1-4	.	TRBD1	CASSPDRGGLFF	TGTGCCAGCAGCCCGGACAGGGGTGGACTGTTTTTT
TRBV19	TRBJ2-2	.	TRBD2	CASKPTGTSMTFHTGELFF	TGTGCCAGTAAACCTACCGGGACTAGCATGACGTTCCACACCGGGGAGCTGTTTTTT
TRBV12-2	TRBJ2-1	.	.	CASPHFEGEARFF	TGTGCAAGTCCCCATTTTGAGGGCGAAGCTCGGTTCTTC
TRBV12-3/TRBV12-4	TRBJ1-1	.	.	CASSFRPGSEAFF	TGTGCCAGCAGTTTCCGGCCAGGATCTGAAGCTTTCTTT
TRBV4-1	TRBJ2-2	once	TRBD2	CASSQGFSGGAPGELFF	TGCGCCAGCAGCCAAGGATTTAGCGGGGGGGCTCCTGGGGAGCTGTTTTTT
TRBV5-1	TRBJ2-4	.	.	CASSFSSSARNIQYF	TGCGCCAGCAGCTTTAGCTCTTCCGCCCGAAACATTCAGTACTTC